Each of the 17 T cell receptor beta chains below was sequenced from the same sample in a study of identical twins. TCRdb fed the 5' RACE reads into MiXCR, producing one record per CDR3 protein. The sample lists some 660,000 distinct CDR3 sequences, 8.5% to 9.5% occurring once. This sample also belongs to another study, concerning yellow fever vaccine responses in identical twins.

Sequenced sample: PBMCs. The receptors here all came from a woman aged 18-29 years in good health.

The gene calls are TRBV27 and TRBJ2-2, with TRBD2 matching 11 bases. With 5 bases clipped from V and 4 bases from J, the junction kept 15 bases outside the gene matches. The CDR3 is 19 residues long. The germline V gene encodes CDR1 MNHEY and CDR2 SMNVEV (reference sequence). DNA for the CDR3: TGTGCCAGCAGTCCGCGTACCTCCACTAGCGGGGGTATCACCGGGGAGCTGTTTTTT. Translated, it gives CASSPRTSTSGGITGELFF.

This clonotype was recorded many times. The chain is built from TRBV6-4 and TRBJ2-1; D possibly corresponds to TRBD1 (5 bases). The germline V gene has CDR1 MRHNA and CDR2 SNTAGT. The CDR3 is 15 amino acids. Trimming pared 5 bases from V and 0 bases from J, leaving 11 bases between. The CDR3 DNA follows: TGTGCCAGCAGTTTCTCGCAGGGCTCCTACAATGAGCAGTTCTTC. Translating it yields CASSFSQGSYNEQFF.

This clonotype was seen only a few times. The rearrangement links TRBV15 to TRBJ2-3; perhaps TRBD2 as D (6 bases). The CDR3 consists of 12 residues. The germline V gene encodes CDR1 LNHNV and CDR2 YYDKDF (reference sequence). V was shortened by 8 bases and J by 7 bases, with 13 bases between the two germline ends. Here the CDR3 DNA reads TGTGCCACCCGGGACTCCGCTAATACGCAGTATTTT. It encodes CATRDSANTQYF.

The table lists this clonotype with a few counts. V gene TRBV20-1 combines with J gene TRBJ1-1; TRBD1 matches at 8 bases. The CDR3 is 15 residues long. CDR1 is DFQATT and CDR2 is SNEGSKA in the germline V gene (reference sequence). V shed 3 bases, J shed 4 bases, and the junction held 10 bases outside the gene matches. The CDR3 sequence: CSASDRGLMITEAFF. CDR3 in DNA: TGCAGTGCTAGCGACAGGGGATTGATGATCACTGAAGCTTTCTTT.

The V and J genes are TRBV7-9 and TRBJ2-5, with D uncertain. V was pared by 8 bases and J by 4 bases, with 14 bases between. This CDR3 region has 13 residues. Germline lookup yields CDR1 SEHNR and CDR2 FQNEAQ (reference sequence). Written as DNA, the CDR3 is TGTGCCAGCTACTCCCCGGTACGAGAGACCCAGTACTTC. Protein: CASYSPVRETQYF.

The genes are TRBV4-2 and TRBJ2-7, with D possibly TRBD1 on 7 matching bases. CDR3 length: 15 amino acids. V shed 0 bases and J shed 3 bases, with 12 bases lying between them. Per germline, CDR1 LGHNA and CDR2 YNFKEQ. CDR3 sequence: CASSQDWQGGYEQYF. The CDR3 DNA is TGTGCCAGCAGCCAAGATTGGCAGGGGGGCTACGAGCAGTACTTC.

This chain links TRBV18 with TRBJ2-1, with unresolved D. Germline-derived CDR1 and CDR2 are KGHSH and LQKENI. The CDR3 extends over 15 amino acids. Trimming removed 4 bases at V and 3 bases at J, with 13 bases between. The CDR3 protein is CASSLQTSFYNEQFF. The CDR3 DNA follows: TGTGCCAGCTCACTACAGACGTCTTTCTACAATGAGCAGTTCTTC.

The J gene is TRBJ2-7, the V gene TRBV6-2 or TRBV6-3, with 11 bases lining up with TRBD2. The CDR3 extends over 16 amino acids. V gave up 6 bases and J gave up 2 bases; unmatched junction bases: 9. Germline lookup yields CDR1 MNHEY and CDR2 SVGEGT. For the CDR3, the DNA is TGTGCCAGCAGACCCGGACTAGCGGGTTCACCCTACGAGCAGTACTTC. Its translation: CASRPGLAGSPYEQYF.

As DNA, the CDR3 is TGCGCCAGCAGCCCGGGACAGGACACTAATGAAAAACTGTTTTTT. Translated, it gives CASSPGQDTNEKLFF. J is TRBJ1-4 and V is TRBV4-3, with 8 nucleotides matching TRBD1. Germline V gene sequence: CDR1 LGHNA, CDR2 YSLEER. CDR3 size: 15 residues. Germline trimming cut 4 bases from V and 2 bases from J; bases unmatched to any gene: 3.

The chain couples TRBV20-1 to TRBJ2-3, with 7 bases fitting TRBD2. The CDR3 has 18 residues. The germline gives CDR1 DFQATT, CDR2 SNEGSKA (reference sequence). Trimming cost V 0 bases and J 1 base; bases outside gene matches: 13. This CDR3 reads CSARDPSGLYAGTDTQYF. The CDR3 nucleotides are TGCAGTGCTAGAGATCCTAGCGGCCTATACGCCGGCACAGATACGCAGTATTTT.

The V call is TRBV9, the J call TRBJ1-2; D uncertain. Between the trimmed V and J ends, which lost 3 bases and 10 bases, there was a span of 13 bases. The CDR3 spans 12 residues. The germline gives CDR1 SGDLS, CDR2 YYNGEE. CDR3 bases: TGTGCCAGCAGCGATCGGGGAAAAAACTACACCTTC. Its protein is CASSDRGKNYTF.

This chain joins TRBV7-6 and TRBJ2-7; TRBD1 or TRBD2 may be the D gene (5 bases each). CDR1 and CDR2 (germline): SGHVS, FNYEAQ. With 0 bases removed from V and 0 bases from J, the gap between germline ends came to 12 bases. The CDR3 is 16 amino acids. The CDR3 loop reads CASSLAGTQSSYEQYF. The CDR3 DNA reads as TGTGCCAGCAGCTTAGCGGGGACCCAAAGCTCCTACGAGCAGTACTTC.

This clonotype was counted at least ten times. CDR3 nucleotides: TGCAGTGCTAGCGCGAGAACGACGCCCTGGGCCAAAAACATTCAGTACTTC. Translated, it gives CSASARTTPWAKNIQYF. This chain uses TRBV20-1 with TRBJ2-4; unclear D gene. Germline V gene sequence: CDR1 DFQATT, CDR2 SNEGSKA (reference sequence). The CDR3 is made up of 17 amino acids. Trimming shortened V by 3 bases and J by 1 base, and 19 bases separated the two germline ends.

The rearrangement joins TRBV9 to TRBJ1-5; tentative D call: TRBD1 (6 bases). Germline CDR1 SGDLS, CDR2 YYNGEE. Trimming pared 3 bases from V and 3 bases from J, leaving 13 bases between. The CDR3 length is 15 residues. The CDR3 region is CASSAEDSFNQPQHF. The CDR3 region has the DNA TGTGCCAGCAGCGCCGAGGACAGCTTCAATCAGCCCCAGCATTTT.

The chain links TRBV9 to TRBJ2-1, with unresolved D. With 1 base removed from V and 6 bases from J, the gap between germline ends came to 14 bases. The CDR3 sequence is 15 residues long. The V gene's germline CDR1 is SGDLS and CDR2 YYNGEE. The CDR3 DNA follows: TGTGCCAGCAGCGTATCAACCGGTCTTGTCAATGAGCAGTTCTTC. Translating it yields CASSVSTGLVNEQFF.

This clonotype came up many times. The chain links TRBV3-1 to TRBJ2-3, with 11 bases matching TRBD1. The CDR3 covers 15 residues. Germline lookup yields CDR1 LGHDT and CDR2 YNNKEL (reference sequence). V gave up 1 base and J gave up 6 bases; unmatched junction bases: 3. DNA for the CDR3: TGTGCCAGCAGCCAAGGGACAGGGGGCCCCGATACGCAGTATTTT. This codes for CASSQGTGGPDTQYF.

This clonotype was detected a few times. The chain employs TRBV6-1 and TRBJ2-2, with D maybe TRBD2 (5 bases). V gave up 5 bases and J gave up 8 bases, with 18 bases separating them. Germline V gene lookup returns CDR1 MNHNS and CDR2 SASEGT. The CDR3 has 15 residues. The CDR3 coding sequence is TGTGCCAGCAGTCCCGGGATCCCAAAGACTGGGGAGCTGTTTTTT. As protein: CASSPGIPKTGELFF.